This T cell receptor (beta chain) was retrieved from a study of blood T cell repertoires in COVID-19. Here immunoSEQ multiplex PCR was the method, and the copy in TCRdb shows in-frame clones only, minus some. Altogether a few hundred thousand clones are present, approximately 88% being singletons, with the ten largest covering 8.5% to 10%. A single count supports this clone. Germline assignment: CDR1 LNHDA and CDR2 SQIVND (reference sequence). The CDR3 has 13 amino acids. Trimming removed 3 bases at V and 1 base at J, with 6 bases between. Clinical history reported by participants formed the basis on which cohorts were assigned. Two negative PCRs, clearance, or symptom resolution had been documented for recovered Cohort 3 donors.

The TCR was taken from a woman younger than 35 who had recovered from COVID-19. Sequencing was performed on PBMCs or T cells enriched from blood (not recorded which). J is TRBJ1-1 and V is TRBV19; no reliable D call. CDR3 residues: CASSMNSNTEAFF. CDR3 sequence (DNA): TGTGCCAGTAGTATGAACTCGAACACTGAAGCTTTCTTT.